The rows below give T cell receptor beta chains drawn from one sample of a study of cytomegalovirus exposure and HLA in healthy donors. The repertoire was sequenced with immunoSEQ multiplex PCR; TCRdb's copy has only in-frame clones and lacks some. Counted here are over 150,000 clones, more than 75% occurring once; the ten biggest clones make up about 1.6%. Sequenced input: PBMCs. Every receptor here comes from a girl between 10 and 17 years old in good health and CMV-seropositive. CDR3s include the opening cysteine and the closing phenylalanine or tryptophan. D genes are given only for firm matches. Not all rows give a size; the values are once, few, many and, for expanded clones, a class.

j_call,clone_size,v_call,d_call,cdr3_nt,cdr3_aa
TRBJ1-4,few,TRBV11-2,NA,TGTGCCAGCAGTCCCTCGGTAGGGGGTTATAATGAAAAACTGTTTTTT,CASSPSVGGYNEKLFF
TRBJ2-1,NA,TRBV28,TRBD2,TGTGCCAGCAGTTTCAGGACTAGCGGGAGAGCTGAGCAGTTCTTC,CASSFRTSGRAEQFF
TRBJ2-5,NA,TRBV7-3,TRBD2,TGTGCCAGCAGCACCATAGCGGGGGCCCCAGAGACCCAGTACTTC,CASSTIAGAPETQYF
TRBJ1-1,NA,TRBV6-5,TRBD1,TGTGCCAGCAGTCCCGGGACAGGCACTGAAGCTTTCTTT,CASSPGTGTEAFF
TRBJ2-1,NA,TRBV18,TRBD2,TGTGCCAGCTCACTGACTAGCGGCCCCTACAATGAGCAGTTCTTC,CASSLTSGPYNEQFF
TRBJ2-7,NA,TRBV10-3,TRBD1,TGTGCCATCAGCTCAAGGGACAGGGAAATGGGCGAGCAGTACTTC,CAISSRDREMGEQYF
TRBJ2-2,NA,TRBV21-1,NA,TGTGCCAGCAGCAAAGTTGTGACTAGCGACAACAAAGGTGTAGGGGAGCTGTTTTTT,CASSKVVTSDNKGVGELFF
TRBJ1-5,NA,TRBV4-3,TRBD1,TGCGCCAGCAGCCACTACAGGGGGAGCGATCAGCCCCAGCATTTT,CASSHYRGSDQPQHF
TRBJ1-1,NA,TRBV7-3,NA,TGTGCCAGCAGCTTAATCCGACAGGCCAGGCATGAAGCTTTCTTT,CASSLIRQARHEAFF
TRBJ2-2,NA,TRBV27,TRBD2,TGTGCCAGCAGACTTCACCGGGGGGACCCGTGGAACACCGGGGAGCTGTTTTTT,CASRLHRGDPWNTGELFF
TRBJ1-5,NA,TRBV7-8,TRBD1,TGTGCCAGCAGCAGAGACAGGGTAGGCAATCAGCCCCAGCATTTT,CASSRDRVGNQPQHF
TRBJ2-1,NA,TRBV28,NA,TGTGCCAGCATGAACAGGCGCAAACACAATGAGCAGTTCTTC,CASMNRRKHNEQFF
TRBJ1-2,NA,TRBV10-3,TRBD1,TGTGCCATCAGTGCCGGGACAGGGGGCGCTGACTATGGCTACACCTTC,CAISAGTGGADYGYTF
TRBJ2-1,NA,TRBV27,TRBD1,TGTGCCAGCAGCATCCGGGACAGGGGGCTTTATGAGCAGTTCTTC,CASSIRDRGLYEQFF
TRBJ2-3,NA,TRBV7-9,TRBD2,TGTGCCAGCAGATCTAGCGGGGGGTTCGATACGCAGTATTTT,CASRSSGGFDTQYF
TRBJ2-3,NA,TRBV9,NA,TGTGCCAGCAGCGGAAGCCCAGCGGAATTTTCTAGCACAGATACGCAGTATTTT,CASSGSPAEFSSTDTQYF
TRBJ2-1,NA,TRBV6-5,NA,TGTGCCAGCAGTCCCCCGGAGGGAAAGCAGTTCTTC,CASSPPEGKQFF
TRBJ2-2,NA,TRBV11-2,NA,TGTGCCAGCAGCTTAGTGCTCAGGGCCCCCGGGGAGCTGTTTTTT,CASSLVLRAPGELFF
TRBJ1-2,NA,TRBV28,NA,TGTGCCAGCAGAACCCACAGGGACGCTAACTATGGCTACACCTTC,CASRTHRDANYGYTF
TRBJ2-7,NA,TRBV28,TRBD1,TGTGCCAGCAGGGGGACAGGGGGTTCCTACGAGCAGTACTTC,CASRGTGGSYEQYF
TRBJ2-7,NA,TRBV10-2,TRBD2,TGCGCCAGCAGACTAGCGGAGTACTACGAGCAGTACTTC,CASRLAEYYEQYF
TRBJ2-1,NA,TRBV10-3,TRBD1,TGTGCCATCAGTGTAGGGGACAGGACGGGGGTAAGTGAGCAGTTCTTC,CAISVGDRTGVSEQFF
TRBJ1-1,NA,TRBV5-4,NA,TGTGCCAGCAGCTTGGGAGAGGTAAACACTGAAGCTTTCTTT,CASSLGEVNTEAFF
TRBJ2-1,few,TRBV29-1,TRBD1,TGCAGCGTCGACAGGGGGCGCAGGGGTGAGCAGTTCTTC,CSVDRGRRGEQFF
TRBJ1-2,NA,TRBV18,TRBD1,TGTGCCAGCTCACCCACAGGGGGCGTTGGCTACACCTTC,CASSPTGGVGYTF
TRBJ2-7,NA,TRBV5-1,TRBD1,TGCGCCAGCAGCTTGGCAGGGGGCGGCTACGAGCAGTACTTC,CASSLAGGGYEQYF
TRBJ1-2,NA,TRBV6-5,NA,TGTGCCAGCAGTTCACCCAAGGGGGGGGTCTATGGCTACACCTTC,CASSSPKGGVYGYTF
TRBJ1-5,NA,TRBV28,TRBD1,TGTGCCAGCAGTTCCCCGGGACAGGGGGTTTTCGGGAATCAGCCCCAGCATTTT,CASSSPGQGVFGNQPQHF
TRBJ2-2,NA,TRBV10-2,TRBD2,TGCGCCAGCAGTGAGTCTGTAGCGGGGGTAAACACCGGGGAGCTGTTTTTT,CASSESVAGVNTGELFF
TRBJ1-1,NA,TRBV7-8,TRBD1,TGTGCCAGCAGCCCCCAGACAGGGAGGAACACTGAAGCTTTCTTT,CASSPQTGRNTEAFF
TRBJ2-7,NA,TRBV11-1,TRBD2,TGTGCCAGCAGCTCTAGGACTAGCGGGCGCAGCTACGAGCAGTACTTC,CASSSRTSGRSYEQYF
TRBJ2-7,NA,TRBV27,TRBD2,TGTGCCAGCGGTCTAGCGGGGACCTACGAGCAGTACTTC,CASGLAGTYEQYF